This paragraph reports one T cell receptor (beta chain). Its antigen is unknown. Base qualities are not provided; no much larger clone lies one nucleotide away. V lost 0 bases and J lost 8 bases, and the count of bases not matched to a germline gene is 6. CDR3 length: 15 amino acids, cysteine to phenylalanine. CDR3 DNA only is kept here, 45 bases in frame from base 1. The germline V gene supplies CDR1 MNHEY and CDR2 SVGEGT. The data were taken from a study of blood T cell repertoires in COVID-19 (dated by TCRdb to 2018 to 2021). In the study overall: Collaborator samples came from the United States, Italy and Spain and covered acute and convalescent phases of COVID-19. The prospective study material was composed of cDNA or gDNA derived from T cells, B-cell-depleted T cells, or PBMCs. Deeply sampled blood TCRbeta repertoires from subjects exposed to, actively infected with, or recovered from COVID-19 were included in the dataset. The repertoires were made available in a free public database intended to serve as a resource for research on the immune response to SARS-CoV-2. The samples were drawn from two sources: the first 160 participants of the ongoing ImmuneRACE study, and approximately 1,300 subjects contributed by 6 global collaborators. Sample metadata almost always included a de-identified subject ID, COVID-19 status, age in years and sex. Where HLA class I and class II types were available, the types were taken from metadata supplied by the sample provider, not from assay-based typing.

The collaborating institutions used their own protocols to collect whole blood in K2EDTA tubes. Collaborator samples were shipped for TCRbeta analysis as frozen whole blood, isolated PBMCs, or DNA extracted from either sample type. The immunoSEQ Assay, a bias-controlled multiplex PCR, was used to amplify TCRbeta CDR3 regions from genomic DNA. As for how the authors treated the data: The number of nucleated cells in each sample was estimated by amplification of reference gene primers within the assay. To quantify the absolute abundance of each unique TCRbeta CDR3 rearrangement, sequence reads were collapsed and filtered. For each sample, productive Simpson clonality was calculated as the square root of Simpson's diversity index over productive rearrangements. What TCRdb holds here is the immuneACCESS table cut down to in-frame rearrangements. Part of the clones is not present; checked against another copy, under half of the missing clones reflect an unresolved V gene, and the others are unexplained. That table is the source of V, J and clone size, and D and trimming were worked out from the DNA. The sample table records a few hundred thousand clones; 86% of these occur just once. About 2.2% of the sample is held by the ten biggest clonotypes.

Broader findings and caveats from the paper: The quantity of clinical and demographic metadata differed by source and by participant and was supplied without curation.

Sequenced material: peripheral blood. The sequence came from a woman aged 45-60 years with acute or convalescent COVID-19. The V and J segments used are TRBV6-2 or TRBV6-3 and TRBJ1-5; 8 nucleotides in the junction match TRBD1. The DNA sequence is as follows: TGTGCCAGCAGTTACTCGAGCAGGGGGCGTGAGCCCCAGCATTTT. Its protein reads: CASSYSSRGREPQHF.